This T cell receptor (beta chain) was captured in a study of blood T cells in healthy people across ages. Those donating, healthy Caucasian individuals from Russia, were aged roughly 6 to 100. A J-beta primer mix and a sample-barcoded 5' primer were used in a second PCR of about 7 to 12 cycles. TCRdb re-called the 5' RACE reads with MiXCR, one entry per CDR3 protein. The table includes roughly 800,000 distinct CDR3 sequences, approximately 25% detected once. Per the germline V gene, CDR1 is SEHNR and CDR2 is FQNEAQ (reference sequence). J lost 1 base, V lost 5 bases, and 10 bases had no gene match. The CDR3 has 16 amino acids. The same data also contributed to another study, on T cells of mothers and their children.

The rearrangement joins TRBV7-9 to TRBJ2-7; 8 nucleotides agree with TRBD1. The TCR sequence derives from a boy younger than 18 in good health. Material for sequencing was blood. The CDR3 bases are TGTGCCAGCAGCCCAAGGACAGGGAATCGTTCCTACGAGCAGTACTTC. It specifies CASSPRTGNRSYEQYF. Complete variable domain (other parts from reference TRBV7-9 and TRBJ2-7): DTGVSQNPRHKITKRGQNVTFRCDPISEHNRLYWYRQTLGQGPEFLTYFQNEAQLEKSRLLSDRFSAERPKGSFSTLEIQRTEQGDSAMYLCASSPRTGNRSYEQYFGPGTRLTVT.